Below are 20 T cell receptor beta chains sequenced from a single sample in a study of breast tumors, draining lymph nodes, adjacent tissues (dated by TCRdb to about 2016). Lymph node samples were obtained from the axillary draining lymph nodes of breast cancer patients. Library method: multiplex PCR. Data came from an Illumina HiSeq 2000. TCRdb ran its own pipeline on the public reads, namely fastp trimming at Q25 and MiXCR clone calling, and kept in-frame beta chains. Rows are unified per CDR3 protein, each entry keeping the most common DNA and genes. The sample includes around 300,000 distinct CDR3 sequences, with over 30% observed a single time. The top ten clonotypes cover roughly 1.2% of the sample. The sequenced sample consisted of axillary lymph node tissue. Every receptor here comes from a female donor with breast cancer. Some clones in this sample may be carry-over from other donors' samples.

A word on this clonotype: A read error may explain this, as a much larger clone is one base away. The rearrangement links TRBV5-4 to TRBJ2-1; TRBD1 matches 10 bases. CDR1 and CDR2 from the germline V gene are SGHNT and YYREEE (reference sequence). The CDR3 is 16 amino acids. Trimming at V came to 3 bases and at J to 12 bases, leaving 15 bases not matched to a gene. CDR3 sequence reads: CASSSFRDRGLSGQFF. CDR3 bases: TGTGCCAGCAGCTCATTCCGGGACAGGGGTTTGAGTGGGCAGTTCTTC.

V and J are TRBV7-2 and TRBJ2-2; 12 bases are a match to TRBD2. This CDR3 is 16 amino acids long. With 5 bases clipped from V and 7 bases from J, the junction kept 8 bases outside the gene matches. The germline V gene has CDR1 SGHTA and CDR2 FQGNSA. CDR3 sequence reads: CASSTRLAGVFGELFF. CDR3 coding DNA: TGTGCCAGCAGCACCCGACTAGCGGGAGTATTCGGGGAGCTGTTTTTT.

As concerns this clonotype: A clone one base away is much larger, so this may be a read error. CDR3 amino acids: CASSYRAPGPGEQFF. CDR3 nucleotides: TGTGCCAGCAGCTATAGGGCGCCTGGGCCTGGGGAGCAGTTCTTC. The genes are TRBV5-4 and TRBJ2-1, with D unresolved. The CDR3 is 15 residues long. Trimming removed 3 bases at V and 10 bases at J, with 20 bases between. Per germline, CDR1 SGHNT and CDR2 YYREEE (reference sequence).

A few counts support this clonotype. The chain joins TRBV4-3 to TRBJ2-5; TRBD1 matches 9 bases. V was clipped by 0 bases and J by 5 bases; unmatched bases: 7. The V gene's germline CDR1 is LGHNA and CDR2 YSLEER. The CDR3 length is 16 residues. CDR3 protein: CASSQDGTGGRETQYF. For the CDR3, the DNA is TGCGCCAGCAGCCAAGACGGAACAGGGGGCCGGGAGACCCAGTACTTC.

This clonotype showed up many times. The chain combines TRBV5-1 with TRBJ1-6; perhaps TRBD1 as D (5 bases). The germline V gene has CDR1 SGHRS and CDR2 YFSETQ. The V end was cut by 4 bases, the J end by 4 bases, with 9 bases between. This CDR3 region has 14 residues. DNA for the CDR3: TGCGCCAGCAGCCGGGACCGTTATAATTCACCCCTCCACTTT. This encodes CASSRDRYNSPLHF.

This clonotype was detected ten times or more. The CDR3 sequence is CASSLGGRNTIYF. The CDR3 nucleotides are TGTGCCAGCAGCTTGGGTGGGAGAAACACCATATATTTT. This chain connects TRBV5-5 to TRBJ1-3; no definite D call. The CDR3 runs 13 residues. The germline V gene encodes CDR1 SGHKS and CDR2 YYEKEE (reference sequence). The V gene lost 0 bases and the J gene lost 5 bases, with 6 bases spanning the gap.

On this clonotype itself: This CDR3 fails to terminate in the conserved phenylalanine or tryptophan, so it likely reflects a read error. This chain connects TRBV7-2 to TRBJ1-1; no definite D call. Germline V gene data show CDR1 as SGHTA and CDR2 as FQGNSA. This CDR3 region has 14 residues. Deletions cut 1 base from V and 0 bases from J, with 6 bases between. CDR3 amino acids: CASSLGLMNTEAFS. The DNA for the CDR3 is TGTGCCAGCAGCTTAGGGTTGATGAACACTGAAGCTTTCTCT.

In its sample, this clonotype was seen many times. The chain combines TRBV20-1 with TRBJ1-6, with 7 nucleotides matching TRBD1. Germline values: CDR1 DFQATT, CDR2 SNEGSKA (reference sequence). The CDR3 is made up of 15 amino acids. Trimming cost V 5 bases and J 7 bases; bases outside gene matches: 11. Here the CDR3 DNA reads TGCAGTGCTCCTCAGGGACAGAGGTTCAATTCACCCCTCCACTTT. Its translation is CSAPQGQRFNSPLHF.

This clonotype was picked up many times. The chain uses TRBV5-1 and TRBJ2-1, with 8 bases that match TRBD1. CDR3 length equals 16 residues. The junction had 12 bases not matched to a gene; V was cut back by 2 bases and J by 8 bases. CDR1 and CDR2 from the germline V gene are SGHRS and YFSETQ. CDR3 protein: CASSFNQGAAYDEQFF. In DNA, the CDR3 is TGCGCCAGCAGCTTTAACCAGGGGGCTGCCTATGATGAGCAGTTCTTC.

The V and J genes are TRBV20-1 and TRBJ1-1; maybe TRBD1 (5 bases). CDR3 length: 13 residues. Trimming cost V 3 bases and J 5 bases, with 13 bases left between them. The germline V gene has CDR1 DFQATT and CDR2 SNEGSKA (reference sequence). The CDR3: CSASQPGGTEAFF. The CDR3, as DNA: TGCAGTGCTAGTCAGCCGGGGGGTACTGAAGCTTTCTTT.

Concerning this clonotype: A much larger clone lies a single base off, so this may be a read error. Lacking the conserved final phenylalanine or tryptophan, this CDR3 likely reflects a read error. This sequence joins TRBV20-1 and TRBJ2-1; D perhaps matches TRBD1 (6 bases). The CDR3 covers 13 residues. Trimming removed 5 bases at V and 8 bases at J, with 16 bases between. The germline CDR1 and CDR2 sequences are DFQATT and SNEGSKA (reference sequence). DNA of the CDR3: TGCAGTGCTTTCCGACAGGCCGCCGATGAGCAGTTCCTC. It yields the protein CSAFRQAADEQFL.

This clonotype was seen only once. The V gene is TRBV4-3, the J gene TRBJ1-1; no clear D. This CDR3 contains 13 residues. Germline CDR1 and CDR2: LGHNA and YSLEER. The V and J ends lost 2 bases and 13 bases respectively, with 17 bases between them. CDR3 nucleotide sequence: TGCGCCAGCAGCCAACACCGGACGGGAAAAGATTTCTTT. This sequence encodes CASSQHRTGKDFF.

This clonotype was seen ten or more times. The CDR3 region is CASSQVFTSTSQETQYF. The CDR3 DNA reads as TGCGCCAGCAGCCAAGTCTTTACTAGCACTTCACAAGAGACCCAGTACTTC. The rearrangement joins TRBV4-1 to TRBJ2-5; possible D gene TRBD2, 6 bases. Germline CDR1 reads MGHRA; CDR2 reads YSYEKL. V gave up 1 base and J gave up 2 bases, with 17 bases separating them. CDR3 length equals 17 residues.

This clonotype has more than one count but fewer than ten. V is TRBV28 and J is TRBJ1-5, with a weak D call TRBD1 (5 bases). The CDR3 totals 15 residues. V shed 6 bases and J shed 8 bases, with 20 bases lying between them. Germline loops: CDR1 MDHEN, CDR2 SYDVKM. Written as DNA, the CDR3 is TGTGCCAGCAGCCTTGGGACCGCGGCGCGTAAGCCCCAGCATTTT. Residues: CASSLGTAARKPQHF.

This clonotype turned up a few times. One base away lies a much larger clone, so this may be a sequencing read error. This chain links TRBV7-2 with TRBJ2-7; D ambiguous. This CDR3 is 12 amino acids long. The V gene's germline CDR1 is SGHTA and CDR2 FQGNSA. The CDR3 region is CASSSVGYEQCF. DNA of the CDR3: TGTGCCAGCAGTTCGGTGGGCTACGAGCAGTGCTTC.

DNA for the CDR3: TGTGCCTGGAGAAAGGGACGGGACACTGGGGCCAACGTCCTGACTTTC. Its translation is CAWRKGRDTGANVLTF. The chain has TRBV30 and TRBJ2-6, with D tentatively TRBD1 (6 bases). The V gene's germline CDR1 is GTSNPN and CDR2 SVGIG (reference sequence). V gave up 3 bases and J gave up 2 bases, with 14 bases separating them. CDR3 length: 16 amino acids.

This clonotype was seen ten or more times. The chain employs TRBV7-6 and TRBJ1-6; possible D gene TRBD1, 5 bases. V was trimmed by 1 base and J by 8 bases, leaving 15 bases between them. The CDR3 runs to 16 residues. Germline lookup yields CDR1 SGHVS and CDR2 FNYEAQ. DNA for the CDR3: TGTGCCAGCAGCTTAGTGGTTTCGAGAGGGGATTCACCCCTCCACTTT. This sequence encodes CASSLVVSRGDSPLHF. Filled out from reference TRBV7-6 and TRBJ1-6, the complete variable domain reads GAGVSQSPRYKVTKRGQDVALRCDPISGHVSLYWYRQALGQGPEFLTYFNYEAQQDKSGLPNDRFSAERPEGSISTLTIQRTEQRDSAMYRCASSLVVSRGDSPLHFGNGTRLTVT.

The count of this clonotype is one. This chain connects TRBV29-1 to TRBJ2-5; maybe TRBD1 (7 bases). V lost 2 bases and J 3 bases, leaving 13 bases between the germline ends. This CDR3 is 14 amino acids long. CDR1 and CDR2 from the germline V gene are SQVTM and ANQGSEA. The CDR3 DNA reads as TGCAGCGTTGAATTAGGGGGCGGGAAAGAGACCCAGTACTTC. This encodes CSVELGGGKETQYF.

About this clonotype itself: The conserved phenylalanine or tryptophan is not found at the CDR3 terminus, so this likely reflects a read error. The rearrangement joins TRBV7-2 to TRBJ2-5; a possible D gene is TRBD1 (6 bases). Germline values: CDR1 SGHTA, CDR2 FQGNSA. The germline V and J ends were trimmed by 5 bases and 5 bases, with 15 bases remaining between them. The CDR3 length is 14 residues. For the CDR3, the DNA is TGTGCCAGCAGCACAGTGGGGGCTGGGGAGACCCAGTACCTC. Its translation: CASSTVGAGETQYL.

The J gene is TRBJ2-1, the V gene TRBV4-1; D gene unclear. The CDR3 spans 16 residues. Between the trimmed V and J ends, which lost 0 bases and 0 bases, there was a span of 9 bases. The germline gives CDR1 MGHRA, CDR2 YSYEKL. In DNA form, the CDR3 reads TGCGCCAGCAGCCAAGATAGCAGGAGCTCCTACAATGAGCAGTTCTTC. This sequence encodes CASSQDSRSSYNEQFF.